The 5 T cell receptor beta chains below all came from one sample that was sequenced in a study of shared clonotypes between healthy human individuals. Data came from immunoSEQ multiplex PCR; TCRdb stores just in-frame clones and leaves some out. The sample includes fewer than 1.8 million clones, 98% to 99% of them seen just once. The sequenced sample was naive CD4+ T cells sorted from blood. Described subset: CD45RA+ positively selected. Source of these receptors: a man in his thirties or forties in good health.

The rearrangement uses TRBV7-2 and TRBJ2-3; a possible D gene is TRBD1 (6 bases). This CDR3 is built from 16 residues. The V gene lost 2 bases and the J gene lost 0 bases, with 12 bases spanning the gap. Germline V gene sequence: CDR1 SGHTA, CDR2 FQGNSA. The CDR3 DNA reads TGTGCCAGCAGCTTAATCCCAGGGGCTAGCACAGATACGCAGTATTTT. Translating gives CASSLIPGASTDTQYF.

This chain uses TRBV19 with TRBJ2-7, with no clear D. V gave up 5 bases and J gave up 7 bases, with 12 bases separating them. This CDR3 is built from 12 residues. Germline-derived CDR1 and CDR2 are LNHDA and SQIVND (reference sequence). The CDR3 region has the DNA TGTGCCAGTAGTTTCCTCGTAGGGGAGCAGTACTTC. This encodes CASSFLVGEQYF.

The CDR3: CASSQVRWREGFTGELFF. CDR3 DNA: TGTGCCAGCAGCCAAGTGAGGTGGCGGGAGGGCTTCACCGGGGAGCTGTTTTTT. This rearrangement joins TRBV14 to TRBJ2-2, with TRBD2 matching over 9 bases. J lost 4 bases, V lost 1 base, and 10 bases had no gene match. The CDR3 runs to 18 residues. Germline V lookup: CDR1 SGHDN, CDR2 FVKESK.

The chain employs TRBV5-1 and TRBJ2-1, with 12 bases identical to TRBD2. The germline CDR1 and CDR2 sequences are SGHRS and YFSETQ. J was trimmed by 2 bases and V by 3 bases; bases with no gene match: 6. This CDR3 contains 17 residues. The CDR3 region is CASSSGLAGKPYNEQFF. The CDR3 nucleotides read TGCGCCAGCAGCTCTGGACTAGCGGGAAAACCCTACAATGAGCAGTTCTTC. The variable domain in full, completed from reference TRBV5-1 and TRBJ2-1, reads KAGVTQTPRYLIKTRGQQVTLSCSPISGHRSVSWYQQTPGQGLQFLFEYFSETQRNKGNFPGRFSGRQFSNSRSEMNVSTLELGDSALYLCASSSGLAGKPYNEQFFGPGTRLTVL.

The chain links TRBV2 to TRBJ1-2; D not resolved. The germline gives CDR1 SNHLY, CDR2 FYNNEI. The CDR3 has 13 amino acids. V lost 6 bases and J lost 4, with 12 bases in between. In DNA, the CDR3 is TGTGCCAGCAGCCTAGACGGACGCTATGGCTACACCTTC. Translating it yields CASSLDGRYGYTF.